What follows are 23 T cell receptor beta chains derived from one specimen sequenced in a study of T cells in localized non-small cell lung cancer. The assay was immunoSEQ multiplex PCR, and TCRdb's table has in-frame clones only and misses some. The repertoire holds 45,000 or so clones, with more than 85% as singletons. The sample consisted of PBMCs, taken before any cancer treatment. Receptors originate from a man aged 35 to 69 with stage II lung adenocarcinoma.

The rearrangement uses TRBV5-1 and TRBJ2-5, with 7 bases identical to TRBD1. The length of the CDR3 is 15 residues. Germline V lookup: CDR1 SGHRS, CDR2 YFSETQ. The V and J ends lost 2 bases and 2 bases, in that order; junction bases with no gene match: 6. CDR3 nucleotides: TGCGCCAGCAGCTTAGGGGGCCAGGGGCAAGAGACCCAGTACTTC. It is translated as CASSLGGQGQETQYF.

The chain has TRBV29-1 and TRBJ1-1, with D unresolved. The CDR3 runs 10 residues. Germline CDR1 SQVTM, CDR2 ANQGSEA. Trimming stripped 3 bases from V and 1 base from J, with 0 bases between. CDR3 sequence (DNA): TGCAGCGTTGAGAACACTGAAGCTTTCTTT. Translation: CSVENTEAFF.

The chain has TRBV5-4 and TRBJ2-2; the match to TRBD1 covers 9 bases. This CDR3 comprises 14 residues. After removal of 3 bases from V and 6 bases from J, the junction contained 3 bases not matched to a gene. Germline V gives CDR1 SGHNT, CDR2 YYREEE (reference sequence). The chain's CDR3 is CASSWGQGAGELFF. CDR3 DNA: TGTGCCAGCAGCTGGGGACAGGGCGCCGGGGAGCTGTTTTTT.

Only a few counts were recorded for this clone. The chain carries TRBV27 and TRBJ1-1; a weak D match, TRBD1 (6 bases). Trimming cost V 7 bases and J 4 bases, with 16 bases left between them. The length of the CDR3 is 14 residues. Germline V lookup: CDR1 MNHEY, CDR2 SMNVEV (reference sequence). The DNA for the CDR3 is TGTGCCAGCAAAAGAGGGGGGGGTGGCACTGAAGCTTTCTTT. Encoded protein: CASKRGGGGTEAFF.

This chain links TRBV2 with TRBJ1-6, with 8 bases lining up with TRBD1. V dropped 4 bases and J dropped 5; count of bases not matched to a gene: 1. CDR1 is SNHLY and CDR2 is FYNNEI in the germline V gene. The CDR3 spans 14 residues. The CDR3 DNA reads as TGTGCCAGCAGTGCGACAGGGGATAATTCACCCCTCCACTTT. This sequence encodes CASSATGDNSPLHF.

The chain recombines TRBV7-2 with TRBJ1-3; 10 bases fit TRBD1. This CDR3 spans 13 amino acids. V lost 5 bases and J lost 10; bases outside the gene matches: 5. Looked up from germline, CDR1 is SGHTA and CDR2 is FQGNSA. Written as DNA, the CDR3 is TGTGCCAGCAGCACTCGACAGGGGGCTACCATATATTTT. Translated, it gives CASSTRQGATIYF.

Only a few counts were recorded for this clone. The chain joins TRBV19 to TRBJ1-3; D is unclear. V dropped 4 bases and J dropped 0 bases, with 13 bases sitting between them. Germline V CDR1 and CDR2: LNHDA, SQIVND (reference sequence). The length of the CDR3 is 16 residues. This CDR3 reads CASSNPLMASGNTIYF. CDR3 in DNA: TGTGCCAGTAGTAACCCTCTCATGGCCTCTGGAAACACCATATATTTT.

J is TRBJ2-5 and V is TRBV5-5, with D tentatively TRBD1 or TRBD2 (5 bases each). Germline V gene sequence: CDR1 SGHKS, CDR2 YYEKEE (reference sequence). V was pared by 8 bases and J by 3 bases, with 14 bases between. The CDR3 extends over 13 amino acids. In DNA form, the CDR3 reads TGTGCCAGTACCCCCGGGACCGAAGAGACCCAGTACTTC. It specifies CASTPGTEETQYF.

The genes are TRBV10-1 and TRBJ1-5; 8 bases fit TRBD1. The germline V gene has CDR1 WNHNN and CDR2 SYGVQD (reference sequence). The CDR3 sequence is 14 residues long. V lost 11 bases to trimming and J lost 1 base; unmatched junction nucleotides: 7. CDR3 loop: CAGISGGSNQPQHF. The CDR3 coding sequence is TGCGCCGGGATATCAGGGGGCAGCAATCAGCCCCAGCATTTT.

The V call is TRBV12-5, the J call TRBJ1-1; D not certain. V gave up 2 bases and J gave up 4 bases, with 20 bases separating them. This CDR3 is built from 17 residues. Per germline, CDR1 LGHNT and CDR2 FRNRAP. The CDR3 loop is CASGLRGSVRLGTEAFF. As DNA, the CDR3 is TGTGCTAGTGGTTTGAGAGGATCAGTTCGACTCGGCACTGAAGCTTTCTTT. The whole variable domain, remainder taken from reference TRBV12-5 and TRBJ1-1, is DARVTQTPRHKVTEMGQEVTMRCQPILGHNTVFWYRQTMMQGLELLAYFRNRAPLDDSGMPKDRFSAEMPDATLATLKIQPSEPRDSAVYFCASGLRGSVRLGTEAFFGQGTRLTVV.

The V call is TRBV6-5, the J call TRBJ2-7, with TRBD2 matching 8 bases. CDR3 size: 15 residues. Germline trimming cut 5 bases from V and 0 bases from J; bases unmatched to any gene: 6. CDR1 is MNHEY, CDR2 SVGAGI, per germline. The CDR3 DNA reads TGTGCCAGCAGTGTATTGAGCGGGAGCTCCTACGAGCAGTACTTC. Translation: CASSVLSGSSYEQYF.

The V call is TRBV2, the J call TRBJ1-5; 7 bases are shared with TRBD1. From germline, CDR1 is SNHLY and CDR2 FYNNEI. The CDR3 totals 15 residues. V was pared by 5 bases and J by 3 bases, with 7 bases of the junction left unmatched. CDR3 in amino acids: CASSQTTGYNQPQHF. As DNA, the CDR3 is TGTGCCAGCAGTCAAACGACAGGGTACAATCAGCCCCAGCATTTT.

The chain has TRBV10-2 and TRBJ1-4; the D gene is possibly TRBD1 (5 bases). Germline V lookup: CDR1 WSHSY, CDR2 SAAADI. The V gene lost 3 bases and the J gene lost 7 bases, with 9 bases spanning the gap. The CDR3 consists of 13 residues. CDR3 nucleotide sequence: TGCGCCAGCAGTGACCAGGGTGGTGAAAAACTGTTTTTT. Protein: CASSDQGGEKLFF.

CDR3 amino acids: CASSQERGSSYNEQFF. DNA of the CDR3: TGCGCCAGCAGCCAAGAAAGGGGGAGCTCCTACAATGAGCAGTTCTTC. V is TRBV4-1 and J is TRBJ2-1, with a weak D call TRBD1 (6 bases). Deletions cut 0 bases from V and 0 bases from J, with 9 bases between. CDR3 length: 16 residues. CDR1 MGHRA and CDR2 YSYEKL come from the germline V gene.

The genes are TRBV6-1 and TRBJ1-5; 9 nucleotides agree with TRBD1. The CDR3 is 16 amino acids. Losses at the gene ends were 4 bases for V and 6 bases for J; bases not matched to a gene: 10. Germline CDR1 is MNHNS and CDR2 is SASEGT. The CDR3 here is CASSGQTGGGSQPQHF. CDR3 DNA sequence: TGTGCCAGCAGTGGACAGACAGGGGGAGGGAGTCAGCCCCAGCATTTT.

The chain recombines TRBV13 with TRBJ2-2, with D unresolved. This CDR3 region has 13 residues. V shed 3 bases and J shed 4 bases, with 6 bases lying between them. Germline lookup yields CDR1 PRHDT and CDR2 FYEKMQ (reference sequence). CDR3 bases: TGTGCCAGCAGCTTTAGGGTCACCGGGGAGCTGTTTTTT. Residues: CASSFRVTGELFF.

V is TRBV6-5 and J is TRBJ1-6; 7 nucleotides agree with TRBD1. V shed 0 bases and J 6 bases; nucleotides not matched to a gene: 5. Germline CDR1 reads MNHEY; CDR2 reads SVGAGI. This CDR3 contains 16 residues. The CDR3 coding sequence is TGTGCCAGCAGTTACTCTACAGGGGCGGTTAATTCACCCCTCCACTTT. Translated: CASSYSTGAVNSPLHF.

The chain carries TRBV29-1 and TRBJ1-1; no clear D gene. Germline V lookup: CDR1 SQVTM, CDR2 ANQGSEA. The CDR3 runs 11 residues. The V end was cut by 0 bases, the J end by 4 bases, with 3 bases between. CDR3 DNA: TGCAGCGTTGAAGATCGCACTGAAGCTTTCTTT. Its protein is CSVEDRTEAFF. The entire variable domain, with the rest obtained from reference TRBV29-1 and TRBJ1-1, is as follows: SAVISQKPSRDICQRGTSLTIQCQVDSQVTMMFWYRQQPGQSLTLIATANQGSEATYESGFVIDKFPISRPNLTFSTLTVSNMSPEDSSIYLCSVEDRTEAFFGQGTRLTVV.

The CDR3 nucleotides are TGCGCCAGCAGCTTGGCCTTTGTGGAGACCCAGTACTTC. Translated, it gives CASSLAFVETQYF. The rearrangement uses TRBV5-1 and TRBJ2-5, with D unclear. Germline CDR1 and CDR2: SGHRS and YFSETQ. The CDR3 totals 13 residues. V gave up 0 bases and J gave up 5 bases, with 8 bases separating them.

CDR3: CASSRGTSGVSGANVLTF. CDR3 bases: TGTGCCAGCTCACGGGGGACTAGCGGAGTCTCTGGGGCCAACGTCCTGACTTTC. The chain carries TRBV18 and TRBJ2-6; TRBD2 aligns across 11 bases. Germline CDR1 KGHSH, CDR2 LQKENI. The CDR3 loop spans 18 amino acids. The V segment lost 4 bases and the J segment 0 bases; nucleotides outside the gene matches: 5.

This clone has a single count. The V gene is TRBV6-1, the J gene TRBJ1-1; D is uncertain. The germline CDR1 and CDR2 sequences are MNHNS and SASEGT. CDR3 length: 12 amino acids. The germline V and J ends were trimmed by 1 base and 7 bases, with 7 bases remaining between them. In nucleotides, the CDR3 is TGTGCCAGCAGTGAAGTGCGAGTTGAAGCTTTCTTT. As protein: CASSEVRVEAFF.

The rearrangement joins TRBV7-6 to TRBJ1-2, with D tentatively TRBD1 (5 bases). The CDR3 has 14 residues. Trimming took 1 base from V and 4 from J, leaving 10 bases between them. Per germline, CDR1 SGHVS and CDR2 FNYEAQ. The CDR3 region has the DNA TGTGCCAGCAGCTTAGGACCAGGGAGCTATGGCTACACCTTC. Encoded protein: CASSLGPGSYGYTF.

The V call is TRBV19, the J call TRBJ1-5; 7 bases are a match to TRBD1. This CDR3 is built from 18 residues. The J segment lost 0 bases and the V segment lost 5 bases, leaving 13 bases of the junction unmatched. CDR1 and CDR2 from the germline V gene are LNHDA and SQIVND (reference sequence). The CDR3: CASSFPGTETYSNQPQHF. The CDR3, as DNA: TGTGCCAGTAGTTTCCCCGGGACAGAAACTTATAGCAATCAGCCCCAGCATTTT.